This TCR beta chain was profiled in a study of blood T cells in healthy people across ages. Overall study context: The capture of about one barcoded beta molecule per two T cells was achieved by template switching. Broader study findings: Lack of knowledge of donor CMV status possibly confounded expanded clonotype changes.

Between the trimmed V and J ends, which lost 6 bases and 1 base, there was a span of 22 bases. The CDR3 loop spans 16 amino acids. The V gene's germline CDR1 is DFQATT and CDR2 SNEGSKA (reference sequence). The sample holds one count of this clonotype. Its antigen is as yet unknown. A second PCR of about 6 to 12 cycles used a sample-barcoded 5' primer and a J-beta primer mix. MiXCR, applied by TCRdb to the 5' RACE reads, yields one record per CDR3 protein. This repertoire shows 1.5 million to 2 million distinct CDR3 sequences, about two fifths found once; its top ten account for roughly 23%. The chain links TRBV20-1 to TRBJ2-7, with D perhaps being TRBD1 or TRBD2 (5 bases each). The receptor's source is a human donor in good health. Sequenced material: blood. The CDR3 here is CSAEGRPAAESYEQYF. CDR3 sequence (DNA): TGCAGTGCCGAGGGACGTCCGGCAGCAGAGTCCTACGAGCAGTACTTC.